A selection of T cell receptor beta chains follows, all from one sample in a study of identical twins. TCRdb independently ran MiXCR on the 5' RACE reads; one entry per CDR3 protein. The profile covers 700,000 or so distinct CDR3 sequences, with over 8.5% appearing a single time and 0.98% taken by the ten largest. Separately, the same data were catalogued under a study of yellow fever vaccine responses in identical twins.

Material for sequencing was PBMCs. The receptors stem from a woman aged 18 to 35 in good health. The conserved cysteine and the conserved F or W are not part of the CDR3 here. The order of the fields is V gene, J gene, clone size, CDR3 protein. Some rows have no size entry. The others give once, few or many, or a class for an expanded clone.

V: TRBV28
J: TRBJ2-4
size: few
CDR3: ASSLSKGGNIQY

V: TRBV27
J: TRBJ1-4
size: many
CDR3: ASSLSRTNEKLF

V: TRBV29-1
J: TRBJ2-1
size: .
CDR3: SVEDFVSSQGPSSYNEQF

V: TRBV3-1
J: TRBJ2-7
size: many
CDR3: ASSQDLRYEQY

V: TRBV4-2
J: TRBJ2-6
size: few
CDR3: ASSQEDSGANVLT

V: TRBV5-1
J: TRBJ2-1
size: many
CDR3: ASSFRQGYNEQF

V: TRBV14
J: TRBJ2-1
size: many
CDR3: ASSQRSRLVSNEQF

V: TRBV28
J: TRBJ2-3
size: .
CDR3: ASSFLLAGTDTQY

V: TRBV20-1
J: TRBJ2-3
size: few
CDR3: SARDLEGSTDTQY

V: TRBV2
J: TRBJ2-3
size: few
CDR3: ASSEALASSTDTQY

V: TRBV7-8
J: TRBJ2-1
size: few
CDR3: ASSPSLGANEQF

V: TRBV27
J: TRBJ2-7
size: few
CDR3: ASSVPGVGTYEQY

V: TRBV6-2/TRBV6-3
J: TRBJ2-4
size: few
CDR3: ASRPGQIAKNIQY

V: TRBV3-1
J: TRBJ1-6
size: .
CDR3: ASSQGNNSPLH

V: TRBV30
J: TRBJ2-1
size: .
CDR3: AWSGQLAGGHNEQF

V: TRBV11-2
J: TRBJ2-2
size: .
CDR3: ASHPFGGNTGELF

V: TRBV2
J: TRBJ2-3
size: .
CDR3: ASRPHPTPDTQY

V: TRBV10-3
J: TRBJ1-6
size: many
CDR3: ATGQGTDNSPLH

V: TRBV30
J: TRBJ2-7
size: few
CDR3: AWSVSGNSAYEQY

V: TRBV7-2
J: TRBJ2-1
size: many
CDR3: ASSQEQQIYNEQF

V: TRBV24-1
J: TRBJ2-1
size: few
CDR3: ATSDANLGGPFNNEQF

V: TRBV5-1
J: TRBJ2-3
size: few
CDR3: ASSLQSSGSPTDTQY

V: TRBV30
J: TRBJ2-7
size: .
CDR3: AWSAGGKYEQY

V: TRBV2
J: TRBJ2-1
size: .
CDR3: ASSEGLAGLNEQF

V: TRBV10-2
J: TRBJ2-5
size: few
CDR3: ASTEGLFRETQY

V: TRBV2
J: TRBJ2-1
size: .
CDR3: ASSGLEGRGNVEQF

V: TRBV25-1
J: TRBJ1-6
size: .
CDR3: ASSKPGGSSPLH

V: TRBV7-9
J: TRBJ2-5
size: .
CDR3: ASSSKGRTKETQY

V: TRBV6-2/TRBV6-3
J: TRBJ2-1
size: few
CDR3: ASSPALFTYNEQF

V: TRBV29-1
J: TRBJ2-2
size: many
CDR3: SVEGDRVSRGELF

V: TRBV28
J: TRBJ2-7
size: many
CDR3: ASTHQEGEQLYEQY

V: TRBV5-6
J: TRBJ1-1
size: .
CDR3: ASSTPRPGRTEAF

V: TRBV29-1
J: TRBJ1-2
size: many
CDR3: SVRGGNYGYT

V: TRBV29-1
J: TRBJ2-7
size: many
CDR3: SVEAPNREDYEQY

V: TRBV28
J: TRBJ2-1
size: many
CDR3: ASSLAPGNEQF